This T cell receptor beta chain emerged from a study of shared clonotypes between healthy human individuals. The count of this clone is one. Its antigen is undetermined. CDR3 size: 16 residues. Looked up from germline, CDR1 is WNHNN and CDR2 is SYGVQD (reference sequence). Trimming cost V 0 bases and J 10 bases; bases outside gene matches: 10. Evenly divided among several immunoSEQ plates was the genomic DNA of each subset. The input for sorted-subset replicate PCRs was 200 ng DNA, 25,000 to 35,000 T cell genomes. Original processing methods: In the immunoSEQ data, sequences were junction-only and lacked quality scores, so filtering differed. Sequencing was performed with immunoSEQ multiplex PCR; in TCRdb, only in-frame clones are kept and a portion is missing. The V and J calls and the clone size are those of that table, but D and trimming were determined from the DNA. This repertoire shows roughly 590,000 clones, just under 97% found once; its top ten account for 0.11%.

Naive CD8 cells, CD45RO-negative and positively selected for CCR7, excluded terminally differentiated effector memory CD45RA+ cells. General study results and limits: Rarefaction gave evidence that sorted-subset sequencing remained incomplete despite large depth.

This chain connects TRBV10-1 to TRBJ2-1; 9 bases align to TRBD2. The clonotype was recovered from a woman between 25 and 40 years old in good health. The specimen sequenced was naive CD8+ T cells sorted from blood. In nucleotides, the CDR3 is TGCGCCAGCAGTGAGTCGATTATTAGCGGGAGTAAGGAGCAGTTCTTC. Its translation: CASSESIISGSKEQFF.